The clone carrying this TCR beta chain was recorded once. This sample is part of a study of blood T cell repertoires in COVID-19. Study at large: COVID-19 samples, acute and convalescent, were from the United States, Italy and Spain. Nucleic acid was either cDNA or gDNA, and it came from T cells, B-cell-depleted T cells, or PBMCs.

This CDR3 spans 16 amino acids. V dropped 3 bases and J dropped 5; count of bases not matched to a gene: 9. Germline V gene data show CDR1 as KGHSH and CDR2 as LQKENI. Source study methods: Estimated nucleated cell counts came from reference gene primer amplification. TCRdb's table, derived via immunoSEQ multiplex PCR, lists solely in-frame clones and lacks some. The DNA was the basis for D and trimming; V, J and clone size are from that table. This table holds 97,000 or so clones, 80% to 90% found once. The sample consisted of peripheral blood. The chain carries TRBV18 and TRBJ2-3, with 9 nucleotides matching TRBD1. The origin of this receptor is a man aged 35 to 55 with active or convalescent COVID-19. CDR3: CASSPLDRGSLDTQYF. DNA of the CDR3: TGTGCCAGCTCACCCCTAGACAGGGGGAGCTTAGATACGCAGTATTTT.